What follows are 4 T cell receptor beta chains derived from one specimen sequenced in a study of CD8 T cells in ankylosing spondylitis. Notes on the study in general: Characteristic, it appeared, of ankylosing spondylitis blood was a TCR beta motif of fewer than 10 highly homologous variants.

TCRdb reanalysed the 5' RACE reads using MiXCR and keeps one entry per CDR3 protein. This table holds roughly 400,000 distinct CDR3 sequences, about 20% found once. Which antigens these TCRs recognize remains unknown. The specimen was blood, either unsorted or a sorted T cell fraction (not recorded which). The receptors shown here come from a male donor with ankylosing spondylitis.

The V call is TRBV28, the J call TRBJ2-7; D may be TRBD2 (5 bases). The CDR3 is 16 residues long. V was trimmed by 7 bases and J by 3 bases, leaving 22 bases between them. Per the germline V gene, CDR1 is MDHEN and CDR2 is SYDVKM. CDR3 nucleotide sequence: TGTGCCAGCACCAAAATCAGGACTTCCCTTCTCTACGAGCAGTACTTC. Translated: CASTKIRTSLLYEQYF.

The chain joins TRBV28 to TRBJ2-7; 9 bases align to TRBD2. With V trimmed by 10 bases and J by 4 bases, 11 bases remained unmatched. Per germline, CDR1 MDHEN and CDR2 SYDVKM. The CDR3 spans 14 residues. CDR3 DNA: TGTGCCACCGCGACTAGCGGTCAAGCTTACGAGCAGTACTTC. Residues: CATATSGQAYEQYF. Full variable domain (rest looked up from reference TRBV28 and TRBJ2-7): DVKVTQSSRYLVKRTGEKVFLECVQDMDHENMFWYRQDPGLGLRLIYFSYDVKMKEKGDIPEGYSVSREKKERFSLILESASTNQTSMYLCATATSGQAYEQYFGPGTRLTVT.

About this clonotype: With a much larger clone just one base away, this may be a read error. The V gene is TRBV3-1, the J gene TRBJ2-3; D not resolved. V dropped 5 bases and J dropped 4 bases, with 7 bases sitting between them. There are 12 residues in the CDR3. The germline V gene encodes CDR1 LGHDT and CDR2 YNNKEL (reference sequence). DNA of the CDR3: TGTGCCAGCAGCTCCCCCGCAGATACGCAGTATTTT. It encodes CASSSPADTQYF.

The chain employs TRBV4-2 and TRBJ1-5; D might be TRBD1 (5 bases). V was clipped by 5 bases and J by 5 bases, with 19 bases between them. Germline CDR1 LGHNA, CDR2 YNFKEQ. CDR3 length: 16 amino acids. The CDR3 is CASSEAGWRGDQPQHF. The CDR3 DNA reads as TGTGCCAGCAGCGAAGCAGGGTGGAGGGGCGATCAGCCCCAGCATTTT.